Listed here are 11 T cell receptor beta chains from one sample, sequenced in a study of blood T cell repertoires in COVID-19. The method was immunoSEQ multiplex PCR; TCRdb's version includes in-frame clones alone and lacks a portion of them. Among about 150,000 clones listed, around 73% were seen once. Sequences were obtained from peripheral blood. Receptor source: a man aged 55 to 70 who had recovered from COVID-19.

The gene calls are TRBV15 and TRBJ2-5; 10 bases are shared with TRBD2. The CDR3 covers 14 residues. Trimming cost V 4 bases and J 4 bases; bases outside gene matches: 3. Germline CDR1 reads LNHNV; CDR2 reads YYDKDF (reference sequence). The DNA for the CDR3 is TGTGCCACCAGCACAGCGGGGGGGTCAGAGACCCAGTACTTC. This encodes CATSTAGGSETQYF.

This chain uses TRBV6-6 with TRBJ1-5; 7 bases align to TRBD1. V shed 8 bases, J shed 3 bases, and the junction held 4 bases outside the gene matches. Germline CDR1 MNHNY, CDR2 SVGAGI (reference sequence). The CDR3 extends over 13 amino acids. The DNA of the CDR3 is TGTGCCAGCTACAGGGGAACCAATCAGCCCCAGCATTTT. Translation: CASYRGTNQPQHF.

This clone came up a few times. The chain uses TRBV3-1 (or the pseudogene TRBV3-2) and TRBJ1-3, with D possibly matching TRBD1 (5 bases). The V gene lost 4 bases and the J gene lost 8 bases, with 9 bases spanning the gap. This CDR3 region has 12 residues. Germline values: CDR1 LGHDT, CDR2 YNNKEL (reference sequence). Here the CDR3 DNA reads TGTGCCAGCAGCCTCGGAGGGGACACCATATATTTT. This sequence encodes CASSLGGDTIYF.

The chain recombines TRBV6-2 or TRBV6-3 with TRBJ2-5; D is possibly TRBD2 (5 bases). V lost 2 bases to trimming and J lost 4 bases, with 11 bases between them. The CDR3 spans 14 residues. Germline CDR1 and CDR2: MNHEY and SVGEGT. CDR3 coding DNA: TGTGCCAGCAGTTACCTCATGGCGGGAGAGACCCAGTACTTC. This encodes CASSYLMAGETQYF.

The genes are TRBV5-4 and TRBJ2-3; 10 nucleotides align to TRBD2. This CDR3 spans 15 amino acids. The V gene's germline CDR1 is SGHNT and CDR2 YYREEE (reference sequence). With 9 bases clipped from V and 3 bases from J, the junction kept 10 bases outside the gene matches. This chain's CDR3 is CATSRGTSDTDTQYF. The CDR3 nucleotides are TGTGCCACCTCACGAGGGACTAGCGATACAGATACGCAGTATTTT.

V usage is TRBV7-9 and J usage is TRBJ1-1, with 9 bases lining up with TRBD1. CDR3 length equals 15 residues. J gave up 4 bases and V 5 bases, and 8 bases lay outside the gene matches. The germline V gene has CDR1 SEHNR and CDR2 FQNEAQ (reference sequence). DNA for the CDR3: TGTGCCAGCAGCACAAGGGACAGGGTGGGCACTGAAGCTTTCTTT. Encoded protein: CASSTRDRVGTEAFF.

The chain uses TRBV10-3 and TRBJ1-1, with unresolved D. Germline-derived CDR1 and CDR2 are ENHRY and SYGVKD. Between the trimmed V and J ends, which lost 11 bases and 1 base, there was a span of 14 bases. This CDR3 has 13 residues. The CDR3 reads CAFARLANTEAFF. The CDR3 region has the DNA TGTGCCTTCGCCCGACTGGCGAACACTGAAGCTTTCTTT.

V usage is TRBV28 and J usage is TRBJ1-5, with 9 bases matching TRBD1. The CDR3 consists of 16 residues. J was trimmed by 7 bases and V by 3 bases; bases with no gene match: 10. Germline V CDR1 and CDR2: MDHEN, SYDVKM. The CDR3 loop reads CASSLRTGAPRQPQHF. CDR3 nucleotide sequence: TGTGCCAGCAGTTTGCGGACAGGGGCGCCCAGACAGCCCCAGCATTTT.

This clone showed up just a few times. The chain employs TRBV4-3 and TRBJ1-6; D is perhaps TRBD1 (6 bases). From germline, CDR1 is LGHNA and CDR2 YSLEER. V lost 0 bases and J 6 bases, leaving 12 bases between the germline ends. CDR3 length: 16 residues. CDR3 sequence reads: CASSQEATGTNSPLHF. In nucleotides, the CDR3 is TGCGCCAGCAGCCAAGAGGCCACAGGGACTAATTCACCCCTCCACTTT.

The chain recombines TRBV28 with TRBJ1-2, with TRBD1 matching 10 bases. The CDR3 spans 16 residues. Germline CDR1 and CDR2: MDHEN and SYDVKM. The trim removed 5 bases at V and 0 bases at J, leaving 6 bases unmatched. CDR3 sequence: CASSPPGQGANYGYTF. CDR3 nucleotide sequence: TGTGCCAGCAGTCCCCCAGGACAGGGGGCTAACTATGGCTACACCTTC.

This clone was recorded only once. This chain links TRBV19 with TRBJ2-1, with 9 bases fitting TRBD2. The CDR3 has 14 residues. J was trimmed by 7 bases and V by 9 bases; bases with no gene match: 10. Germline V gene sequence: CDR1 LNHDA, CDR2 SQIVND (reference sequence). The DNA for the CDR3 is TGTGCCAGCAGACACGGGACTAGCCCTAATGAGCAGTTCTTC. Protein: CASRHGTSPNEQFF.